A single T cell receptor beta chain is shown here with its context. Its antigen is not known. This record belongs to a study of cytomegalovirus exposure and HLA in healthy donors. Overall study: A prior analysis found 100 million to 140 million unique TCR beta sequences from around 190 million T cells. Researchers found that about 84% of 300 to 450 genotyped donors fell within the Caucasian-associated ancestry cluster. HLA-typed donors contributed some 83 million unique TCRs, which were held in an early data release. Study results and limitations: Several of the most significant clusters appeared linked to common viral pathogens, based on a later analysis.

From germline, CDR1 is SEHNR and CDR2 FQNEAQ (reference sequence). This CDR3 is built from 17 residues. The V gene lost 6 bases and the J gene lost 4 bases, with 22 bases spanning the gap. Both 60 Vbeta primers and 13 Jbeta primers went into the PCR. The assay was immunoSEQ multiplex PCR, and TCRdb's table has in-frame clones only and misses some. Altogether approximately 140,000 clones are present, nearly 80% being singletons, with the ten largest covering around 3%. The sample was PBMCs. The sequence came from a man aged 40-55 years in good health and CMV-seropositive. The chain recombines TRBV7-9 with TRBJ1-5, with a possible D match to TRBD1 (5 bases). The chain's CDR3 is CASSGAWTRIPNQPQHF. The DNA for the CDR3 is TGTGCCAGCAGTGGGGCCTGGACAAGGATCCCTAATCAGCCCCAGCATTTT.